Each of the 30 T cell receptor beta chains below was sequenced from the same sample in a study of vaccination effects on CD4 cells after COVID-19. These receptors have no known antigen. Profiling relied on immunoSEQ multiplex PCR, and the TCRdb table lists in-frame clones only, not all of them. The table has some 30,000 clones, 74% seen once. ViraFEST assay sequencing came after antigen-specific CD4+ T cells were expanded with viral peptide pools. Scientists isolated CD4+ T cells after an approximately 11-day culture period ended. Participants were given two doses of BNT162b2 or mRNA-1273 vaccine. This specimen was CD4+ T cells from PBMCs cultured with HCoV-229E spike peptides, taken after COVID-19 vaccination. The source of these receptors is a human donor who received a COVID-19 vaccine.

The chain carries TRBV10-1 and TRBJ2-6; no clear D. V lost 3 bases and J 3 bases, leaving 3 bases between the germline ends. Germline assignment: CDR1 WNHNN and CDR2 SYGVQD (reference sequence). There are 13 residues in the CDR3. The CDR3 DNA is TGCGCCAGCAGTGACTATGGGGCCAACGTCCTGACTTTC. This sequence encodes CASSDYGANVLTF.

This clone came up a few times. This rearrangement joins TRBV6-8 to TRBJ2-5; a weak D match, TRBD2 (5 bases). The CDR3 length is 16 residues. Germline assignment: CDR1 MNHGY and CDR2 SAAAGT. V was trimmed by 2 bases and J by 2 bases, leaving 15 bases between them. The CDR3 sequence: CASSYPQPSGQETQYF. For the CDR3, the DNA is TGTGCCAGCAGTTACCCCCAACCCAGCGGACAAGAGACCCAGTACTTC.

The CDR3 coding sequence is TGCGCCAGCAGGACTAGCGGGAGTCGTTTCTACGAGCAGTACTTC. Protein product: CASRTSGSRFYEQYF. This chain uses TRBV10-2 with TRBJ2-7, with TRBD2 identical over 12 bases. V trimming: 6 bases; J trimming: 3 bases; junction bases outside the gene matches: 6. Germline V gene data show CDR1 as WSHSY and CDR2 as SAAADI. The CDR3 runs to 15 residues.

The chain recombines TRBV24-1 with TRBJ2-3, with TRBD1 identical over 8 bases. Germline values: CDR1 KGHDR, CDR2 SFDVKD. The CDR3 is 15 residues long. The ends lost 3 bases at V and 3 bases at J; junction bases unmatched: 4. CDR3 nucleotides: TGTGCCACCAGTGATCGTACAGGGGGGACAGATACGCAGTATTTT. It codes for CATSDRTGGTDTQYF.

The V call is TRBV11-3, the J call TRBJ2-2; TRBD2 agrees at 10 bases. Trimming at V came to 3 bases and at J to 1 base, leaving 2 bases not matched to a gene. CDR3 size: 16 residues. Germline V lookup: CDR1 SGHNT, CDR2 YENEEA. The DNA of the CDR3 is TGTGCCAGCAGCTTGCGACTAGCGGGGAACACCGGGGAGCTGTTTTTT. Residues: CASSLRLAGNTGELFF.

This clone was picked up a small number of times. The chain uses TRBV4-1 and TRBJ1-3, with a tentative D call TRBD1 (5 bases). The V gene lost 4 bases and the J gene lost 1 base, with 20 bases spanning the gap. The CDR3 covers 18 residues. CDR1 and CDR2 from the germline V gene are MGHRA and YSYEKL. The CDR3 loop reads CASSLGGRGRESGNTIYF. Here the CDR3 DNA reads TGCGCCAGCAGCCTGGGGGGGAGGGGAAGGGAATCTGGAAACACCATATATTTT.

This chain uses TRBV19 with TRBJ1-5; D is unresolved. From germline, CDR1 is LNHDA and CDR2 SQIVND (reference sequence). Trimming took off 4 bases at V and 3 bases at J, with 7 bases between the two ends. The CDR3 has 13 amino acids. In DNA, the CDR3 is TGTGCCAGTAGTACCCGGATCAATCAGCCCCAGCATTTT. Translation gives CASSTRINQPQHF.

The chain has TRBV14 and TRBJ2-1; 16 positions agree with TRBD2. The CDR3 runs to 20 residues. With V trimmed by 4 bases and J by 4 bases, 13 bases remained unmatched. Per germline, CDR1 SGHDN and CDR2 FVKESK. Here the CDR3 reads CASSPLPGLAGGPYYNEQFF. In nucleotides, the CDR3 is TGTGCCAGCAGCCCCCTACCGGGACTAGCGGGAGGGCCTTATTACAATGAGCAGTTCTTC.

The genes are TRBV14 and TRBJ1-4; TRBD1 matches at 7 bases. This CDR3 is built from 13 residues. The V and J ends lost 10 bases and 8 bases, in that order; junction bases with no gene match: 10. Germline CDR1 is SGHDN and CDR2 is FVKESK. The CDR3 spells CAKKGGHLEKLFF. DNA of the CDR3: TGTGCCAAAAAAGGGGGCCACCTGGAAAAACTGTTTTTT.

This clone is medium-sized. V and J are TRBV5-1 and TRBJ1-3; D unresolved. Deletions cut 0 bases from V and 0 bases from J, with 4 bases between. CDR1 is SGHRS and CDR2 is YFSETQ in the germline V gene. The CDR3 spans 14 residues. The CDR3 sequence: CASSLVPSGNTIYF. CDR3 nucleotides: TGCGCCAGCAGCTTGGTTCCCTCTGGAAACACCATATATTTT.

The chain uses TRBV7-9 and TRBJ2-3; 12 bases fit TRBD2. This CDR3 comprises 14 residues. Germline CDR1 SEHNR, CDR2 FQNEAQ (reference sequence). J gave up 14 bases and V 4 bases, and 10 bases lay outside the gene matches. In nucleotides, the CDR3 is TGTGCCAGCAGCTCGAGGACTAGCGGGACGCAGGTGTATTTT. Its translation is CASSSRTSGTQVYF.

The gene calls are TRBV5-4 and TRBJ1-2; the D gene is possibly TRBD1 (5 bases). CDR1 and CDR2 from the germline V gene are SGHNT and YYREEE (reference sequence). The V gene lost 4 bases and the J gene lost 4 bases, with 14 bases spanning the gap. The CDR3 is made up of 14 amino acids. This CDR3 reads CASSLGGAGYGYTF. CDR3 nucleotide sequence: TGTGCCAGCAGCCTGGGAGGGGCCGGCTATGGCTACACCTTC.

This CDR3 reads CASSPDIASYGYTF. The CDR3 DNA reads as TGTGCCAGCTCACCAGACATAGCGTCCTATGGCTACACCTTC. The J gene is TRBJ1-2, the V gene TRBV18; D unresolved. V was cut by 2 bases and J by 4 bases, with 11 bases left in between. The CDR3 sequence is 14 residues long. Germline lookup yields CDR1 KGHSH and CDR2 LQKENI.

The V gene is TRBV11-3, the J gene TRBJ2-4, with D possibly being TRBD1 (6 bases). Trimming stripped 5 bases from V and 7 bases from J, with 21 bases between. Germline CDR1 reads SGHNT; CDR2 reads YENEEA. The CDR3 is 16 residues long. The chain's CDR3 is CASSPGTPKPPNIQYF. Here the CDR3 DNA reads TGTGCCAGCAGCCCCGGGACACCGAAACCCCCCAACATTCAGTACTTC.

The chain links TRBV7-8 to TRBJ2-1; 11 bases map to TRBD2. The CDR3 is made up of 20 amino acids. Germline assignment: CDR1 SGHVS and CDR2 FQNEAQ. The trim removed 1 base at V and 0 bases at J, leaving 11 bases unmatched. The chain's CDR3 is CASSLDRTSGPQNSYNEQFF. CDR3 sequence (DNA): TGTGCCAGCAGCTTAGATAGGACTAGCGGGCCCCAAAACTCCTACAATGAGCAGTTCTTC.

The rearrangement uses TRBV2 and TRBJ2-5; weak D call: TRBD1 (5 bases). Trimming pared 6 bases from V and 5 bases from J, leaving 19 bases between. Per the germline V gene, CDR1 is SNHLY and CDR2 is FYNNEI. The length of the CDR3 is 15 residues. CDR3 sequence (DNA): TGTGCCAGCAGGGCCCGCCAGGCAGGGCGGGAGACCCAGTACTTC. This gives the protein CASRARQAGRETQYF.

CDR3 DNA: TGTGCCAGCAGCTCGACAGGGAGGGGTGAGACCCAGTACTTC. This sequence encodes CASSSTGRGETQYF. This rearrangement joins TRBV7-9 to TRBJ2-5, with D tentatively TRBD1 or TRBD2 (7 bases each). CDR1 and CDR2 from the germline V gene are SEHNR and FQNEAQ (reference sequence). Deletions cut 4 bases from V and 5 bases from J, with 14 bases between. This CDR3 has 14 residues.

CDR3 in DNA: TGTGCCAGCAGCTTAGAACGGGAGAAACCCTACGAGCAGTACTTC. Amino acids: CASSLEREKPYEQYF. The chain recombines TRBV7-9 with TRBJ2-7; a weak D match, TRBD2 (6 bases). Germline loops: CDR1 SEHNR, CDR2 FQNEAQ (reference sequence). CDR3 length equals 15 residues. V gave up 1 base and J gave up 2 bases, with 12 bases separating them.

V and J are TRBV5-1 and TRBJ2-1; 7 bases match TRBD2. Looked up from germline, CDR1 is SGHRS and CDR2 is YFSETQ. The ends lost 4 bases at V and 9 bases at J; junction bases unmatched: 10. The CDR3 has 14 amino acids. The DNA for the CDR3 is TGCGCCAGCAGCGACCCGGGGGGTTTAGGTGAGCAGTTCTTC. Protein product: CASSDPGGLGEQFF.

The chain couples TRBV10-2 to TRBJ2-7; the D gene is possibly TRBD2 (6 bases). CDR1 and CDR2 from the germline V gene are WSHSY and SAAADI. This CDR3 region has 15 residues. V was shortened by 8 bases and J by 3 bases, with 20 bases between the two germline ends. The CDR3 loop reads CASGGTSYINYEQYF. CDR3 DNA: TGCGCCAGCGGTGGGACTTCTTACATAAACTACGAGCAGTACTTC.

This clone was detected a few times. The genes are TRBV6-4 and TRBJ2-2, with D perhaps matching TRBD1 or TRBD2 (5 bases each). CDR3 length: 13 amino acids. Trimming shortened V by 3 bases and J by 3 bases, and 5 bases separated the two germline ends. Germline-derived CDR1 and CDR2 are MRHNA and SNTAGT. CDR3 residues: CASSEGDTGELFF. The CDR3 bases are TGTGCCAGCAGTGAGGGGGACACCGGGGAGCTGTTTTTT.

This clone was counted between two and nine times. This rearrangement joins TRBV7-8 to TRBJ1-2; D gene ambiguous. CDR3 size: 13 residues. CDR1 is SGHVS and CDR2 is FQNEAQ in the germline V gene. Trimming took off 2 bases at V and 6 bases at J, with 10 bases between the two ends. In DNA form, the CDR3 reads TGTGCCAGCAGCTTACTCGAGGACGATGGCTACACCTTC. It encodes CASSLLEDDGYTF.

In this sample, this clone turned up once. V and J are TRBV7-9 and TRBJ1-2; D uncertain. Trimming removed 5 bases at V and 10 bases at J, with 20 bases between. Germline CDR1 and CDR2: SEHNR and FQNEAQ (reference sequence). This CDR3 has 14 amino acids. CDR3 bases: TGTGCCAGCAGCCCGTCGGGCCTAGCGGGATTCTACACCTTC. Its translation is CASSPSGLAGFYTF. The full variable domain, in which reference TRBV7-9 and TRBJ1-2 provide the parts outside the CDR3, is DTGVSQNPRHKITKRGQNVTFRCDPISEHNRLYWYRQTLGQGPEFLTYFQNEAQLEKSRLLSDRFSAERPKGSFSTLEIQRTEQGDSAMYLCASSPSGLAGFYTFGSGTRLTVV.

This clone showed up just once. The chain couples TRBV10-2 to TRBJ1-5, with 8 bases that match TRBD1. The ends lost 9 bases at V and 4 bases at J; junction bases unmatched: 11. From germline, CDR1 is WSHSY and CDR2 SAAADI. CDR3 length: 15 residues. The DNA for the CDR3 is TGCGCCAGGATTACGACAGGGGAAGTTAATCAGCCCCAGCATTTT. Translating it yields CARITTGEVNQPQHF.

In its sample, this clone was seen a few times. The chain is built from TRBV11-2 and TRBJ1-3, with unresolved D. This CDR3 contains 14 residues. CDR1 and CDR2 (germline): SGHAT, FQNNGV. The ends were cut back, 5 bases at V and 6 bases at J, with 14 bases in the middle. CDR3 sequence reads: CASSPPPQANTIYF. In DNA, the CDR3 is TGTGCCAGCAGCCCCCCTCCGCAGGCAAACACCATATATTTT.

The chain uses TRBV4-2 and TRBJ1-1, with 7 positions matching TRBD1. The V and J ends lost 0 bases and 4 bases, in that order; junction bases with no gene match: 8. There are 16 residues in the CDR3. CDR1 is LGHNA, CDR2 YNFKEQ, per germline. The CDR3 protein is CASSQDVVAGGTEAFF. For the CDR3, the DNA is TGTGCCAGCAGCCAAGACGTAGTTGCAGGGGGCACTGAAGCTTTCTTT.

In this sample, this clone is large. J is TRBJ1-1 and V is TRBV7-8; D call uncertain. The length of the CDR3 is 15 residues. Germline-derived CDR1 and CDR2 are SGHVS and FQNEAQ. Trimming cost V 3 bases and J 4 bases, with 15 bases left between them. The CDR3 here is CASSLTELTFTEAFF. As DNA, the CDR3 is TGTGCCAGCAGCTTGACGGAGCTGACCTTCACTGAAGCTTTCTTT.

This clone was seen only a few times. V is TRBV5-1 and J is TRBJ1-2; D is perhaps TRBD1 (5 bases). Germline CDR1 is SGHRS and CDR2 is YFSETQ. This CDR3 spans 16 amino acids. V lost 0 bases and J 5 bases, leaving 17 bases between the germline ends. Here the CDR3 reads CASSLAGGEGRYGYTF. DNA of the CDR3: TGCGCCAGCAGCTTGGCCGGAGGGGAGGGGAGGTATGGCTACACCTTC.

The gene calls are TRBV12-3 or TRBV12-4 and TRBJ2-7; D perhaps matches TRBD2 (7 bases). V lost 8 bases to trimming and J lost 2 bases, with 13 bases between them. The CDR3 has 13 amino acids. CDR3 sequence (DNA): TGTGCCAGCGCCTCGGGGGGCGCCTACGAGCAGTACTTC. Protein: CASASGGAYEQYF.

The CDR3 nucleotides read TGCGCCAGCAGCTTGGGACAGTACTACGAGCAGTACTTC. It specifies CASSLGQYYEQYF. The chain recombines TRBV5-1 with TRBJ2-7; a weak D match, TRBD1 (5 bases). CDR3 length: 13 amino acids. V shed 0 bases and J shed 3 bases, with 7 bases lying between them. Germline CDR1 reads SGHRS; CDR2 reads YFSETQ.